Shown below are 28 T cell receptor beta chains from a single sample sequenced in a study of T cells in Graves' hyperthyroidism and ophthalmopathy. It was RNA transcripts that yielded the amplified TCR beta CDR3 regions. Using the HTBI primer set, a first-round RT-PCR was run on the TCR CDR3. TCRdb fed the multiplex PCR reads into MiXCR, producing one record per CDR3 protein. The sample lists approximately 500,000 distinct CDR3 sequences, around 46% occurring once. What was sequenced was peripheral blood or thyroid tissue (not recorded which). The receptors originated from a woman aged 18-30 years with Graves' hyperthyroidism.

This clonotype was observed at least ten times. The V and J genes are TRBV20-1 and TRBJ2-7, with 7 bases matching TRBD2. Germline CDR1 is DFQATT and CDR2 is SNEGSKA (reference sequence). This CDR3 is built from 15 residues. The junction had 8 bases not matched to a gene; V was cut back by 0 bases and J by 3 bases. Here the CDR3 DNA reads TGCAGTGCTAGAGAGGTGGGAGGGGCGGGCTACGAGCAGTACTTC. Encoded protein: CSAREVGGAGYEQYF.

This clonotype has at least ten counts. The chain employs TRBV7-2 and TRBJ1-1; D gene unclear. The germline V gene has CDR1 SGHTA and CDR2 FQGNSA. The CDR3 is 14 residues long. V was pared by 1 base and J by 4 bases, with 10 bases between. The chain's CDR3 is CASSLVQRSTEAFF. The CDR3 nucleotides are TGTGCCAGCAGCTTAGTACAGAGGAGCACTGAAGCTTTCTTT.

This clonotype was counted ten times or more. The V and J genes are TRBV2 and TRBJ1-2, with 9 bases identical to TRBD1. Germline V gene data show CDR1 as SNHLY and CDR2 as FYNNEI. V was clipped by 3 bases and J by 6 bases; unmatched bases: 5. This CDR3 spans 14 amino acids. CDR3 sequence reads: CASSDTDRGNGYTF. Written as DNA, the CDR3 is TGTGCCAGCAGTGATACGGACAGGGGTAATGGCTACACCTTC. Full variable domain (outside the CDR3, taken from reference TRBV2 and TRBJ1-2): EPEVTQTPSHQVTQMGQEVILRCVPISNHLYFYWYRQILGQKVEFLVSFYNNEISEKSEIFDDQFSVERPDGSNFTLKIRSTKLEDSAMYFCASSDTDRGNGYTFGSGTRLTVV.

The V and J genes are TRBV24-1 and TRBJ2-7, with D possibly being TRBD1 (5 bases). Trimming removed 4 bases at V and 5 bases at J, with 17 bases between. In germline, CDR1 is KGHDR, CDR2 SFDVKD. The CDR3 runs 15 residues. The CDR3 DNA reads TGTGCCACCAGTGAAGACTGGACACTCCTGGACGAGCAGTACTTC. This gives the protein CATSEDWTLLDEQYF.

This clonotype was counted only a few times. J is TRBJ1-5 and V is TRBV7-9; TRBD1 is a possible D gene (6 bases). This CDR3 has 13 residues. V lost 1 base and J lost 14, with 15 bases in between. From germline, CDR1 is SEHNR and CDR2 FQNEAQ (reference sequence). The CDR3 loop is CASSLEGGAHEHF. The CDR3 nucleotides read TGTGCCAGCAGCTTAGAAGGGGGGGCACACGAGCATTTT.

This sequence joins TRBV10-3 and TRBJ1-2; D ambiguous. The CDR3 is 13 amino acids. V lost 5 bases to trimming and J lost 4 bases, with 11 bases between them. Germline values: CDR1 ENHRY, CDR2 SYGVKD. The CDR3 loop is CAISSPGSYGYTF. The CDR3 nucleotides are TGTGCCATCAGTAGTCCGGGTAGCTATGGCTACACCTTC.

This clonotype has ten or more counts. The V and J genes are TRBV25-1 and TRBJ2-3, with TRBD2 matching 15 bases. The CDR3 extends over 18 amino acids. The V and J ends lost 1 base and 6 bases, in that order; junction bases with no gene match: 8. Germline values: CDR1 MGHDK, CDR2 SYGVNS. As DNA, the CDR3 is TGTGCCAGCAGTGAATCCCAGGGACTAGCGGGAGGAGGCGATACGCAGTATTTT. This sequence encodes CASSESQGLAGGGDTQYF. Together with reference TRBV25-1 and TRBJ2-3, the CDR3 gives the full variable domain: EADIYQTPRYLVIGTGKKITLECSQTMGHDKMYWYQQDPGMELHLIHYSYGVNSTEKGDLSSESTVSRIRTEHFPLTLESARPSHTSQYLCASSESQGLAGGGDTQYFGPGTRLTVL.

The sample holds many counts of this clonotype. The rearrangement joins TRBV6-1 to TRBJ1-5; TRBD1 is a possible D gene (6 bases). V was shortened by 7 bases and J by 5 bases, with 15 bases between the two germline ends. The CDR3 extends over 14 amino acids. Germline V gives CDR1 MNHNS, CDR2 SASEGT. In DNA form, the CDR3 reads TGTGCCAGCACCGGACAGCTGGGGGATCAGCCCCAGCATTTT. Its translation is CASTGQLGDQPQHF.

The sample holds many counts of this clonotype. The chain uses TRBV11-3 and TRBJ2-7; D might be TRBD2 (5 bases). Germline CDR1 reads SGHNT; CDR2 reads YENEEA. The CDR3 covers 16 residues. V dropped 5 bases and J dropped 0 bases, with 17 bases sitting between them. The DNA of the CDR3 is TGTGCCAGCAGCCCTAGCTCGACTTTGCGCTCCTACGAGCAGTACTTC. Translation: CASSPSSTLRSYEQYF. Full variable domain (remainder filled in from reference TRBV11-3 and TRBJ2-7): EAGVVQSPRYKIIEKKQPVAFWCNPISGHNTLYWYLQNLGQGPELLIRYENEEAVDDSQLPKDRFSAERLKGVDSTLKIQPAELGDSAVYLCASSPSSTLRSYEQYFGPGTRLTVT.

The V gene is TRBV7-9, the J gene TRBJ2-2, with D perhaps being TRBD1 or TRBD2 (5 bases each). Trimming shortened V by 2 bases and J by 1 base, and 11 bases separated the two germline ends. The CDR3 is made up of 16 amino acids. In germline, CDR1 is SEHNR, CDR2 FQNEAQ (reference sequence). The CDR3 sequence: CASSLNPGLNTGELFF. In nucleotides, the CDR3 is TGTGCCAGCAGCTTAAATCCGGGGCTGAACACCGGGGAGCTGTTTTTT.

This clonotype has a handful of counts. V is TRBV7-9 and J is TRBJ2-5; TRBD1 might be the D (6 bases). CDR1 and CDR2 from the germline V gene are SEHNR and FQNEAQ (reference sequence). The CDR3 has 10 amino acids. Trimming shortened V by 11 bases and J by 5 bases, and 9 bases separated the two germline ends. CDR3 protein: CAAGAETQYF. The DNA for the CDR3 is TGTGCCGCAGGGGCTGAGACCCAGTACTTC.

This clonotype was detected ten times or more. V gene TRBV12-3 or TRBV12-4 combines with J gene TRBJ2-5; 9 bases line up with TRBD2. V dropped 5 bases and J dropped 5; count of bases not matched to a gene: 9. The CDR3 covers 15 residues. CDR3 bases: TGTGCCAGCAGTGCATTAGCGGGAGTCTTGGAGACCCAGTACTTC. This codes for CASSALAGVLETQYF.

The rearrangement uses TRBV29-1 and TRBJ1-2, with D possibly TRBD1 on 5 matching bases. V lost 2 bases and J lost 4, with 8 bases in between. Germline-derived CDR1 and CDR2 are SQVTM and ANQGSEA. The CDR3 is 12 residues long. The CDR3 sequence: CSVETGPYGYTF. In DNA, the CDR3 is TGCAGCGTTGAAACAGGACCCTATGGCTACACCTTC.

Regarding this clonotype: Here the CDR3 omits its conserved ending phenylalanine or tryptophan, so a read error is the likely source. Because the CDR3's place on the DNA is in doubt, the DNA is left out and the CDR3 is given as listed by TCRdb. The chain is built from TRBV4-1 and TRBJ1-5; the DNA was not used to check the table's D call, TRBD1. The CDR3 contains 13 residues when both ends are counted. CDR1 is MGHRA, CDR2 YSYEKL, per germline. CDR3 amino acids: CASSQGRLWGDRQ.

V usage is TRBV20-1 and J usage is TRBJ1-5, with D hard to call. The germline CDR1 and CDR2 sequences are DFQATT and SNEGSKA (reference sequence). The ends were cut back, 6 bases at V and 5 bases at J, with 23 bases in the middle. This CDR3 region has 16 residues. The CDR3 coding sequence is TGCAGTGCCACTAGCGGGAACTCGCTTCGTTATCAGCCCCAGCATTTT. Translating it yields CSATSGNSLRYQPQHF.

This clonotype came up many times. This chain's CDR3 is CSASRGRYTEAFF. The CDR3 nucleotides are TGCAGTGCTAGTAGGGGTCGATACACTGAAGCTTTCTTT. The chain combines TRBV20-1 with TRBJ1-1; possibly TRBD1 for D (5 bases). V lost 3 bases, J lost 3 bases, and 11 bases lay in between. The germline V gene has CDR1 DFQATT and CDR2 SNEGSKA (reference sequence). This CDR3 region has 13 residues.

Regarding this clonotype: Lacking the conserved final phenylalanine or tryptophan, this CDR3 likely reflects a read error. The chain is built from TRBV7-6 and TRBJ2-7; D ambiguous. This CDR3 has 12 residues. The V gene's germline CDR1 is SGHVS and CDR2 FNYEAQ. Trimming took 4 bases from V and 0 from J, leaving 4 bases between them. CDR3 nucleotides: TGTGCCAGCAGCTCTAGCTCCTACGAGCAGTACCTC. Residues: CASSSSSYEQYL.

At least ten counts were recorded for this clonotype. This chain connects TRBV7-9 to TRBJ2-7, with D possibly TRBD1 on 6 matching bases. Trimming left V 5 bases short and J 1 base short, with 12 bases between. The CDR3 spans 14 residues. Germline loops: CDR1 SEHNR, CDR2 FQNEAQ (reference sequence). The CDR3 protein is CASSRSDSSYEQYF. CDR3 in DNA: TGTGCCAGCAGCCGGTCGGACAGTTCCTACGAGCAGTACTTC. Full variable domain (rest looked up from reference TRBV7-9 and TRBJ2-7): DTGVSQNPRHKITKRGQNVTFRCDPISEHNRLYWYRQTLGQGPEFLTYFQNEAQLEKSRLLSDRFSAERPKGSFSTLEIQRTEQGDSAMYLCASSRSDSSYEQYFGPGTRLTVT.

Remarks on this clonotype: A read error may produce the germline difference seen at one junction end. The chain employs TRBV25-1 and TRBJ2-3, with 9 bases identical to TRBD1. Germline assignment: CDR1 MGHDK and CDR2 SYGVNS. This CDR3 has 18 amino acids. As DNA, the CDR3 is TGCGCCAGCAGGTCACATGTTCGGGGAGCGGGACAGGGTGATACGCAGTATTTT. Protein: CASRSHVRGAGQGDTQYF.

V is TRBV3-1 and J is TRBJ1-4, with D unclear. Germline CDR1 reads LGHDT; CDR2 reads YNNKEL (reference sequence). V was pared by 4 bases and J by 1 base, with 13 bases between. This CDR3 has 16 residues. For the CDR3, the DNA is TGTGCCAGCAGCCCTACTCGGGGTCGAACTAATGAAAAACTGTTTTTT. Protein: CASSPTRGRTNEKLFF.

This clonotype was counted ten times or more. This rearrangement joins TRBV12-3 or TRBV12-4 to TRBJ2-7; no reliable D call. The CDR3 covers 13 residues. V was shortened by 2 bases and J by 4 bases, with 9 bases between the two germline ends. CDR3 amino acids: CASSLTTPYEQYF. The DNA for the CDR3 is TGTGCCAGCAGTTTAACCACCCCTTACGAGCAGTACTTC.

This chain connects TRBV7-9 to TRBJ2-3; no reliable D call. V lost 3 bases and J 2 bases, leaving 9 bases between the germline ends. This CDR3 has 14 amino acids. Germline V gene sequence: CDR1 SEHNR, CDR2 FQNEAQ (reference sequence). CDR3 sequence: CASSLVSFTDTQYF. The CDR3 nucleotides read TGTGCCAGCAGCTTGGTCAGTTTCACAGATACGCAGTATTTT.

The chain couples TRBV20-1 to TRBJ1-1; a possible D gene is TRBD1 (5 bases). With 6 bases removed from V and 5 bases from J, the gap between germline ends came to 22 bases. Germline V gene data show CDR1 as DFQATT and CDR2 as SNEGSKA (reference sequence). The CDR3 runs 15 residues. The CDR3 bases are TGCAGTGCGAGACTAGCGGGAGGGGCGCGGACTGAAGCTTTCTTT. The encoded protein is CSARLAGGARTEAFF.

This clonotype came up many times. V is TRBV4-1 and J is TRBJ2-7; maybe TRBD2 (5 bases). The CDR3 is 14 residues long. The V end was cut by 7 bases, the J end by 7 bases, with 20 bases between. CDR1 is MGHRA, CDR2 YSYEKL, per germline. The CDR3 loop reads CASTLEAGRLEQYF. The CDR3 coding sequence is TGCGCCAGCACCCTCGAGGCGGGTCGACTGGAGCAGTACTTC.

The sample holds many counts of this clonotype. The chain couples TRBV7-2 to TRBJ2-2; no definite D call. CDR1 and CDR2 (germline): SGHTA, FQGNSA. The CDR3 consists of 16 residues. V was shortened by 5 bases and J by 8 bases, with 21 bases between the two germline ends. The CDR3 sequence: CASSLRLVALVGELFF. CDR3 DNA sequence: TGTGCCAGCAGCCTCCGGTTGGTGGCCCTCGTTGGGGAGCTGTTTTTT.

This clonotype came up many times. V and J are TRBV2 and TRBJ2-7; 8 bases align to TRBD2. Germline V lookup: CDR1 SNHLY, CDR2 FYNNEI. Unmatched junction bases numbered 8, after V lost 4 bases and J lost 3 bases. The CDR3 has 15 amino acids. The CDR3 loop reads CASSGLAGYLYEQYF. The DNA of the CDR3 is TGTGCCAGCAGTGGGCTAGCGGGCTACCTCTACGAGCAGTACTTC.

This clonotype was seen repeatedly, ten times or more. The V gene is TRBV6-4, the J gene TRBJ1-1; 8 bases map to TRBD1. J lost 7 bases, V lost 2 bases, and 3 bases had no gene match. Germline V gene sequence: CDR1 MRHNA, CDR2 SNTAGT. The CDR3 runs 13 residues. The CDR3 here is CASSDITGGEAFF. The CDR3, as DNA: TGTGCCAGCAGTGACATAACAGGGGGTGAAGCTTTCTTT.

This clonotype was seen only a few times. V usage is TRBV18 and J usage is TRBJ1-5; maybe TRBD1 (5 bases). The CDR3 sequence is 15 residues long. The V gene lost 2 bases and the J gene lost 7 bases, with 15 bases spanning the gap. Germline values: CDR1 KGHSH, CDR2 LQKENI. This CDR3 is CASSPIREVGQPQHF. Written as DNA, the CDR3 is TGTGCCAGCTCACCAATCAGGGAGGTCGGCCAGCCCCAGCATTTT.